Below, 32 T cell receptor beta chains from the same sample are listed, as sequenced in a study of cytomegalovirus exposure and HLA in healthy donors. 13 Jbeta primers and 60 Vbeta primers were used for the PCR. Measured with immunoSEQ multiplex PCR; TCRdb has only the in-frame clones, and not every one. The sample comprises about 120,000 clones, about 80% of which are singletons, and 9.5% to 15% rests with the top ten. Sequencing used PBMCs. The source is a woman aged 35 to 49 in good health and CMV-seropositive.

V gene TRBV19 combines with J gene TRBJ2-1; 9 bases align to TRBD1. The germline V gene has CDR1 LNHDA and CDR2 SQIVND (reference sequence). Germline trimming cut 9 bases from V and 5 bases from J; bases unmatched to any gene: 8. CDR3 size: 14 residues. The CDR3 loop is CASAGTGPNNEQFF. The CDR3 coding sequence is TGTGCCAGCGCCGGGACAGGGCCCAACAATGAGCAGTTCTTC.

This clone appeared a few times. The chain links TRBV7-8 to TRBJ2-7, with D unclear. Germline CDR1 reads SGHVS; CDR2 reads FQNEAQ. Trimming removed 5 bases from V and 0 bases from J, with 11 bases in between. CDR3 length equals 14 residues. In DNA, the CDR3 is TGTGCCAGCAGCCCCGGTTCTAGCTCCTACGAGCAGTACTTC. Amino acid sequence: CASSPGSSSYEQYF.

The rearrangement links TRBV2 to TRBJ2-5; perhaps TRBD1 as D (5 bases). Germline values: CDR1 SNHLY, CDR2 FYNNEI. The CDR3 length is 15 residues. Trimming stripped 4 bases from V and 5 bases from J, with 17 bases between. CDR3 sequence: CASSALGSWGETQYF. The CDR3 DNA sequence: TGTGCCAGCAGTGCTCTTGGGTCCTGGGGCGAGACCCAGTACTTC.

The gene calls are TRBV4-2 and TRBJ2-7; 11 bases agree with TRBD1. Germline CDR1 LGHNA, CDR2 YNFKEQ. This CDR3 is 14 amino acids long. The V segment lost 4 bases and the J segment 4 bases; nucleotides outside the gene matches: 3. The CDR3 DNA follows: TGTGCCAGCAGCCCGGGACAGGGGGGTTACGAGCAGTACTTC. Encoded protein: CASSPGQGGYEQYF.

The rearrangement joins TRBV9 to TRBJ2-7; 7 bases align to TRBD1. The V and J ends lost 0 bases and 6 bases, in that order; junction bases with no gene match: 12. The CDR3 sequence is 16 residues long. Germline-derived CDR1 and CDR2 are SGDLS and YYNGEE. Here the CDR3 reads CASSVDQGVLAPEQYF. The CDR3 region has the DNA TGTGCCAGCAGCGTAGACCAGGGGGTCCTCGCCCCCGAGCAGTACTTC.

The rearrangement uses TRBV4-2 and TRBJ2-7, with D tentatively TRBD2 (5 bases). CDR1 LGHNA and CDR2 YNFKEQ come from the germline V gene. The CDR3 extends over 16 amino acids. Trimming shortened V by 0 bases and J by 2 bases, and 14 bases separated the two germline ends. CDR3 sequence: CASSQDKAGGTYEQYF. Written as DNA, the CDR3 is TGTGCCAGCAGCCAAGATAAGGCGGGCGGAACCTACGAGCAGTACTTC.

The sample holds one count of this clone. The J gene is TRBJ2-3, the V gene TRBV5-1; D is possibly TRBD2 (5 bases). The CDR3 is 16 residues long. Germline lookup yields CDR1 SGHRS and CDR2 YFSETQ. The ends were cut back, 3 bases at V and 0 bases at J, with 14 bases in the middle. The CDR3 reads CASSSTADSSTDTQYF. CDR3 DNA: TGCGCCAGCAGCTCCACAGCGGATTCTAGCACAGATACGCAGTATTTT.

The rearrangement links TRBV4-2 to TRBJ2-3, with 10 bases fitting TRBD2. This CDR3 has 18 amino acids. V trimming: 1 base; J trimming: 1 base; junction bases outside the gene matches: 8. Germline lookup yields CDR1 LGHNA and CDR2 YNFKEQ. The CDR3 bases are TGTGCCAGCAGCCAAGCGCCCGGGACTAGCGTGCGCACAGATACGCAGTATTTT. As protein: CASSQAPGTSVRTDTQYF.

The rearrangement joins TRBV6-1 to TRBJ2-7, with D possibly matching TRBD2 (5 bases). The ends were cut back, 7 bases at V and 1 base at J, with 8 bases in the middle. CDR1 MNHNS and CDR2 SASEGT come from the germline V gene. There are 12 residues in the CDR3. The CDR3 bases are TGTGCCAGCAACCCGGGGTCCTACGAGCAGTACTTC. Amino acid sequence: CASNPGSYEQYF.

The chain links TRBV2 to TRBJ2-3; 7 positions match TRBD2. This CDR3 has 12 amino acids. CDR1 is SNHLY and CDR2 is FYNNEI in the germline V gene. Germline trimming cut 7 bases from V and 3 bases from J; bases unmatched to any gene: 1. This CDR3 is CASMRGTDTQYF. Here the CDR3 DNA reads TGTGCCAGCATGCGGGGGACAGATACGCAGTATTTT.

J is TRBJ2-7 and V is TRBV27; D is possibly TRBD2 (5 bases). Germline V gene lookup returns CDR1 MNHEY and CDR2 SMNVEV (reference sequence). The CDR3 is 15 amino acids. V was cut by 6 bases and J by 3 bases, with 18 bases left in between. The CDR3 sequence is CASSFVGGTYYEQYF. The DNA for the CDR3 is TGTGCCAGCAGCTTCGTTGGAGGAACCTACTACGAGCAGTACTTC.

This sequence joins TRBV30 and TRBJ2-1; D may be TRBD2 (5 bases). The V end lost 2 bases, the J end lost 4 bases, and 9 bases lay between the germline ends. The CDR3 length is 13 residues. Germline-derived CDR1 and CDR2 are GTSNPN and SVGIG (reference sequence). The CDR3 DNA follows: TGTGCCTGGAGTAGGAGCGGTTACAATGAGCAGTTCTTC. Translation: CAWSRSGYNEQFF. Looking up the rest from reference TRBV30 and TRBJ2-1 gives the full variable domain: SQTIHQWPATLVQPVGSPLSLECTVEGTSNPNLYWYRQAAGRGLQLLFYSVGIGQISSEVPQNLSASRPQDRQFILSSKKLLLSDSGFYLCAWSRSGYNEQFFGPGTRLTVL.

The J gene is TRBJ1-4, the V gene TRBV2; D uncertain. In germline, CDR1 is SNHLY, CDR2 FYNNEI. The V gene lost 2 bases and the J gene lost 11 bases, with 6 bases spanning the gap. The CDR3 has 11 amino acids. The DNA of the CDR3 is TGTGCCAGCAGTGAACAGGTGAAACTGTTTTTT. Its translation is CASSEQVKLFF.

The V gene is TRBV7-6, the J gene TRBJ1-1; D is possibly TRBD1 (6 bases). The CDR3 runs to 19 residues. Germline CDR1 SGHVS, CDR2 FNYEAQ. Trimming removed 1 base from V and 6 bases from J, with 27 bases in between. This CDR3 reads CASSLVARDVIGGAPEAFF. The CDR3 DNA sequence: TGTGCCAGCAGCTTAGTGGCCCGGGACGTTATAGGGGGGGCTCCTGAAGCTTTCTTT.

This chain uses TRBV2 with TRBJ1-2; 7 nucleotides agree with TRBD1. Per germline, CDR1 SNHLY and CDR2 FYNNEI. The CDR3 contains 15 residues. The V gene end was trimmed by 4 bases and the J gene end by 3 bases; junction bases not matched to a gene: 8. The DNA of the CDR3 is TGTGCCAGCAGTGTAGGAACAGGGGTCTACTATGGCTACACCTTC. It specifies CASSVGTGVYYGYTF.

This clone has a handful of counts. The chain has TRBV7-9 and TRBJ2-5; TRBD2 aligns across 10 bases. The length of the CDR3 is 17 residues. The germline gives CDR1 SEHNR, CDR2 FQNEAQ (reference sequence). Trimming removed 1 base from V and 3 bases from J; junction bases left unmatched: 8. CDR3: CASSLGLDSGGEETQYF. CDR3 nucleotide sequence: TGTGCCAGCAGCTTAGGCCTGGACAGCGGGGGGGAAGAGACCCAGTACTTC.

The genes are TRBV2 and TRBJ2-5; weak D call: TRBD2 (5 bases). Trimming left V 6 bases short and J 5 bases short, with 7 bases between. The germline CDR1 and CDR2 sequences are SNHLY and FYNNEI. CDR3 length equals 11 residues. CDR3 residues: CASRGGETQYF. The CDR3 nucleotides are TGTGCCAGCAGAGGCGGGGAGACCCAGTACTTC.

This chain uses TRBV5-1 with TRBJ1-1; TRBD1 might be the D (5 bases). Germline values: CDR1 SGHRS, CDR2 YFSETQ. V shed 0 bases and J shed 0 bases, with 9 bases lying between them. The CDR3 extends over 15 amino acids. CDR3 amino acids: CASSLGGHLNTEAFF. CDR3 DNA: TGCGCCAGCAGCTTGGGCGGACACTTGAACACTGAAGCTTTCTTT. The full variable domain, in which reference TRBV5-1 and TRBJ1-1 provide the parts outside the CDR3, is KAGVTQTPRYLIKTRGQQVTLSCSPISGHRSVSWYQQTPGQGLQFLFEYFSETQRNKGNFPGRFSGRQFSNSRSEMNVSTLELGDSALYLCASSLGGHLNTEAFFGQGTRLTVV.

The rearrangement joins TRBV27 to TRBJ2-3; 8 bases match TRBD2. This CDR3 is built from 15 residues. Germline assignment: CDR1 MNHEY and CDR2 SMNVEV (reference sequence). V shed 2 bases and J 0 bases; nucleotides not matched to a gene: 1. The CDR3 bases are TGTGCCAGCAGTTTAGCGGGGGGTAGCACAGATACGCAGTATTTT. The encoded protein is CASSLAGGSTDTQYF.

As for this clone: The sample has other DNA sequences that encode this CDR3 too. The chain recombines TRBV5-1 with TRBJ1-2; D is uncertain. V was shortened by 3 bases and J by 2 bases, with 8 bases between the two germline ends. This CDR3 has 13 amino acids. CDR1 is SGHRS and CDR2 is YFSETQ in the germline V gene. The CDR3 nucleotides read TGCGCCAGCAGCTCGACGGGGAACTATGGCTACACCTTC. Translation gives CASSSTGNYGYTF.

The V and J genes are TRBV6-1 and TRBJ2-7; 7 positions agree with TRBD1. CDR3 length: 15 amino acids. Germline V gives CDR1 MNHNS, CDR2 SASEGT. Losses at the gene ends were 6 bases for V and 1 base for J; bases not matched to a gene: 9. The CDR3 is CASRDRKLLSYEQYF. CDR3 bases: TGTGCCAGCAGGGACAGGAAACTGTTGTCCTACGAGCAGTACTTC.

This sequence joins TRBV30 and TRBJ2-7; 9 bases match TRBD1. V lost 5 bases and J lost 6; bases outside the gene matches: 8. The CDR3 loop spans 13 amino acids. The V gene's germline CDR1 is GTSNPN and CDR2 SVGIG (reference sequence). The CDR3 reads CAWGDREWFEQYF. For the CDR3, the DNA is TGTGCCTGGGGGGACAGGGAGTGGTTCGAGCAGTACTTC.

This clone was counted once. This chain joins TRBV6-1 and TRBJ1-1; possibly TRBD1 for D (5 bases). The CDR3 totals 15 residues. Per germline, CDR1 MNHNS and CDR2 SASEGT. Trimming removed 5 bases from V and 4 bases from J, with 17 bases in between. DNA for the CDR3: TGTGCCAGCAGTCTATCCTTAATGGGGGGCACTGAAGCTTTCTTT. Translated, it gives CASSLSLMGGTEAFF.

This chain uses TRBV10-3 with TRBJ2-6; a weak D match, TRBD1 (6 bases). Germline V gene data show CDR1 as ENHRY and CDR2 as SYGVKD. Trimming shortened V by 5 bases and J by 4 bases, and 12 bases separated the two germline ends. This CDR3 has 15 amino acids. The CDR3 coding sequence is TGTGCCATCAGTTCCCAGGGGTTAGGGGCCAACGTCCTGACTTTC. The encoded protein is CAISSQGLGANVLTF.

V is TRBV11-1 and J is TRBJ2-7, with 10 bases fitting TRBD2. Germline V gene data show CDR1 as SGHAT and CDR2 as FQDESV (reference sequence). CDR3 length equals 14 residues. The junction had 7 bases not matched to a gene; V was cut back by 2 bases and J by 9 bases. For the CDR3, the DNA is TGTGCCAGCAGCTTAAGCGGGGGGGCCCCTACGCAGTACTTC. Translation gives CASSLSGGAPTQYF.

This clone came up once. The chain links TRBV4-1 to TRBJ1-2, with D hard to call. Germline CDR1 MGHRA, CDR2 YSYEKL. The CDR3 extends over 13 amino acids. With 4 bases removed from V and 8 bases from J, the gap between germline ends came to 14 bases. The CDR3 coding sequence is TGCGCCAGCAGCCGGTACTGGGAGCAGGGCTACACCTTC. This translates into CASSRYWEQGYTF.

This sequence joins TRBV6-5 and TRBJ1-6, with D maybe TRBD1 (5 bases). V was pared by 7 bases and J by 6 bases, with 13 bases between. CDR3 length: 14 residues. Germline V gene data show CDR1 as MNHEY and CDR2 as SVGAGI. CDR3 residues: CASKTGGINSPLHF. DNA of the CDR3: TGTGCCAGCAAGACGGGGGGGATTAATTCACCCCTCCACTTT.

The chain carries TRBV6-5 and TRBJ2-5, with 7 bases fitting TRBD2. Judging by the DNA end, TRBJ2-7 fits better; the J call may be wrong. The CDR3 covers 14 residues. Germline assignment: CDR1 MNHEY and CDR2 SVGAGI. In DNA, the CDR3 is TGTGCCAGCAGTCCCGGGACTAATCTGTACGAGCAGTACTTC. It translates to CASSPGTNLYEQYF.

The J gene is TRBJ1-1, the V gene TRBV29-1, with D possibly TRBD1 on 6 matching bases. V dropped 6 bases and J dropped 4 bases, with 18 bases sitting between them. The CDR3 runs to 14 residues. In germline, CDR1 is SQVTM, CDR2 ANQGSEA. CDR3 loop: CSVNLQGSATEAFF. The CDR3 nucleotides are TGCAGCGTCAACCTACAGGGATCGGCCACTGAAGCTTTCTTT.

The chain carries TRBV7-9 and TRBJ2-5; perhaps TRBD2 as D (5 bases). Trimming cost V 5 bases and J 9 bases, with 19 bases left between them. CDR1 is SEHNR, CDR2 FQNEAQ, per germline (reference sequence). CDR3 length equals 14 residues. CDR3 DNA: TGTGCCAGCAGCCAACTCTTCGGCATCGGGGCCCAGTACTTC. Protein sequence: CASSQLFGIGAQYF. The variable domain in full, with the rest retrieved from reference TRBV7-9 and TRBJ2-5, is DTGVSQNPRHKITKRGQNVTFRCDPISEHNRLYWYRQTLGQGPEFLTYFQNEAQLEKSRLLSDRFSAERPKGSFSTLEIQRTEQGDSAMYLCASSQLFGIGAQYFGPGTRLLVL.

The CDR3 DNA reads TGTGCCAGTAGAACCGACAGGGGCGGCAATCAGCCCCAGCATTTT. This codes for CASRTDRGGNQPQHF. The V and J genes are TRBV19 and TRBJ1-5, with 8 nucleotides matching TRBD1. Trimming removed 6 bases from V and 2 bases from J; junction bases left unmatched: 6. Per germline, CDR1 LNHDA and CDR2 SQIVND (reference sequence). This CDR3 region has 15 residues.

The gene calls are TRBV6-5 and TRBJ2-5, with 7 bases identical to TRBD2. CDR1 is MNHEY, CDR2 SVGAGI, per germline. The length of the CDR3 is 15 residues. Unmatched junction bases numbered 8, after V lost 2 bases and J lost 5 bases. The CDR3 DNA reads TGTGCCAGCAGTTACGACCAGCGGGGAGGGGAGACCCAGTACTTC. Translation gives CASSYDQRGGETQYF.